The T cell receptor beta chain described here comes from a study of cytomegalovirus exposure and HLA in healthy donors. In germline, CDR1 is LNHDA, CDR2 SQIVND (reference sequence). V trimming: 2 bases; J trimming: 2 bases; junction bases outside the gene matches: 9. The CDR3 spans 16 residues. The primer mix had 60 Vbeta and 13 Jbeta primers. This table comes from immunoSEQ multiplex PCR, and its TCRdb copy is limited to in-frame clones, with some not included. The table shows just over 150,000 clones, with about 86% occurring only once. The TCR sequence derives from a young woman in good health and CMV-seronegative. Sequenced input: PBMCs. J is TRBJ2-7 and V is TRBV19, with 7 nucleotides matching TRBD1. In DNA, the CDR3 is TGTGCCAGTAGTATATCCAGGGACAGTATGCCCTACGAGCAGTACTTC. It translates to CASSISRDSMPYEQYF.